The 19 T cell receptor beta chains listed next were all sequenced from one sample in a study of blood T cells in healthy people across ages. Next came a second PCR, run for about 7 to 12 cycles, which used a sample-barcoded 5' primer along with a J-beta primer mix. TCRdb re-analysed the 5' RACE reads in MiXCR, keeping a single row per CDR3 protein. The sample lists some 1,000,000 distinct CDR3 sequences; 20% to 25% were seen once. These same data were also listed under a study on T cells of mothers and their children.

Sequencing was performed on blood. These receptors originate from a girl aged 2 to 9 in good health.

This clonotype was detected only a few times. The CDR3 DNA is TGTGCCAGCACTCCATTCGGGAGTTCTGAGGAATACGGCTACACCTTC. It encodes CASTPFGSSEEYGYTF. The chain joins TRBV6-2 or TRBV6-3 to TRBJ1-2; no clear D. V was clipped by 7 bases and J by 8 bases, with 26 bases between them. Germline V gene lookup returns CDR1 MNHEY and CDR2 SVGEGT. The CDR3 is 16 residues long.

This clonotype turned up a few times. The genes are TRBV4-3 and TRBJ2-7; 9 nucleotides agree with TRBD2. The ends lost 5 bases at V and 5 bases at J; junction bases unmatched: 10. From germline, CDR1 is LGHNA and CDR2 YSLEER. CDR3 length: 15 residues. The CDR3 region is CASSKVSSGGDEQYF. DNA of the CDR3: TGCGCCAGCAGCAAAGTTAGTAGCGGGGGCGACGAGCAGTACTTC.

This clonotype was seen only a few times. The chain employs TRBV12-3 or TRBV12-4 and TRBJ2-5; perhaps TRBD2 as D (5 bases). The CDR3 is 15 residues long. Trimming stripped 6 bases from V and 4 bases from J, with 18 bases between. CDR3 coding DNA: TGTGCCAGCAGGTCCGGGCCGGAGGCGCGAGAGACCCAGTACTTC. It is translated as CASRSGPEARETQYF.

This clonotype was counted only a few times. The J gene is TRBJ2-1, the V gene TRBV2; no reliable D call. Trimming took off 2 bases at V and 2 bases at J, with 10 bases between the two ends. CDR1 is SNHLY, CDR2 FYNNEI, per germline. CDR3 length: 15 amino acids. In DNA form, the CDR3 reads TGTGCCAGCAGTGAATTGAGTTTCCCCTACAATGAGCAGTTCTTC. It codes for CASSELSFPYNEQFF.

As for this clonotype: One end of the junction fails to match germline, which may point to a read error. The J gene is TRBJ2-4, the V gene TRBV27; 8 bases map to TRBD2. CDR3 length: 17 residues. The germline CDR1 and CDR2 sequences are MNHEY and SMNVEV (reference sequence). DNA of the CDR3: TGTGCCTGCAGTTTATTCGCCGGGGGGGTGAGAGAGGACATTCAGTACTTC. It codes for CACSLFAGGVREDIQYF.

This clonotype was detected once. The CDR3 nucleotides are TGCAGCGTTGACCCCGGAGGGACCCAGTACTTC. This gives the protein CSVDPGGTQYF. V usage is TRBV29-1 and J usage is TRBJ2-5; the D gene is possibly TRBD2 (5 bases). Per the germline V gene, CDR1 is SQVTM and CDR2 is ANQGSEA. The CDR3 is 11 residues long. V was clipped by 3 bases and J by 7 bases, with 9 bases between them. Complete variable domain (other parts from reference TRBV29-1 and TRBJ2-5): SAVISQKPSRDICQRGTSLTIQCQVDSQVTMMFWYRQQPGQSLTLIATANQGSEATYESGFVIDKFPISRPNLTFSTLTVSNMSPEDSSIYLCSVDPGGTQYFGPGTRLLVL.

This clonotype has at least ten counts. The chain couples TRBV13 to TRBJ2-7, with 10 positions matching TRBD1. V was clipped by 5 bases and J by 2 bases; unmatched bases: 3. The CDR3 runs to 14 residues. The germline CDR1 and CDR2 sequences are PRHDT and FYEKMQ (reference sequence). This CDR3 reads CASSEGTGAYEQYF. The CDR3 bases are TGTGCCAGCAGCGAAGGGACAGGGGCCTACGAGCAGTACTTC.

As regards this clonotype: A much more abundant neighbour one base away suggests this may be a read error. V is TRBV4-3 and J is TRBJ2-7; the D is unclear. Looked up from germline, CDR1 is LGHNA and CDR2 is YSLEER. The CDR3 has 13 amino acids. Between the trimmed V and J ends, which lost 0 bases and 7 bases, there was a span of 10 bases. In nucleotides, the CDR3 is TGCGCCAGCAGCCAAGATTCGGCCAAGGAGCAGTACTTC. Its protein product is CASSQDSAKEQYF.

Turning to this clonotype: The junction departs from the called germline gene at one end, perhaps through a read error. The chain uses TRBV7-9 and TRBJ2-1; 11 bases line up with TRBD2. The CDR3 loop spans 15 amino acids. Germline loops: CDR1 SEHNR, CDR2 FQNEAQ (reference sequence). CDR3 coding DNA: TGTGCCAGCTCGACTAGCGGGACATCCAACAATGAGCAGCTCTTC. Its translation: CASSTSGTSNNEQLF.

This clonotype has more than one count but fewer than ten. V and J are TRBV2 and TRBJ1-1; tentative D call: TRBD1 (5 bases). CDR1 is SNHLY and CDR2 is FYNNEI in the germline V gene. The CDR3 contains 16 residues. Trimming stripped 1 base from V and 1 base from J, with 13 bases between. The CDR3 loop reads CASSEEGRAANTEAFF. CDR3 nucleotide sequence: TGTGCCAGCAGTGAAGAGGGGAGGGCGGCGAACACTGAAGCTTTCTTT.

V gene TRBV24-1 combines with J gene TRBJ1-5; D is uncertain. CDR1 and CDR2 (germline): KGHDR, SFDVKD. The CDR3 is 14 residues long. Trimming stripped 4 bases from V and 7 bases from J, with 13 bases between. CDR3 DNA: TGTGCCACCAGTGAGTCCGGACCGGGCCAGCCCCAGCATTTT. It is translated as CATSESGPGQPQHF.

With regard to this clonotype: The junction does not match germline at one end; this may be a read error. The genes are TRBV7-9 and TRBJ2-4; D might be TRBD1 (5 bases). The germline V gene encodes CDR1 SEHNR and CDR2 FQNEAQ (reference sequence). There are 14 residues in the CDR3. In DNA, the CDR3 is TGTGCCAGCAGCTTAGGTGGCAGATTGGACATTCACTACTTC. Amino acids: CASSLGGRLDIHYF.

This clonotype was found a few times. This chain joins TRBV12-3 or TRBV12-4 and TRBJ2-5; possibly TRBD2 for D (6 bases). The ends were cut back, 0 bases at V and 4 bases at J, with 12 bases in the middle. This CDR3 has 15 amino acids. The CDR3 here is CASSLAHPEGETQYF. CDR3 DNA sequence: TGTGCCAGCAGTTTAGCGCACCCGGAGGGAGAGACCCAGTACTTC.

In its sample, this clonotype was seen many times. This chain connects TRBV7-3 to TRBJ1-2; no firm D call. The V end lost 5 bases, the J end lost 3 bases, and 13 bases lay between the germline ends. Germline CDR1 reads SGHTA; CDR2 reads FQGTGA. CDR3 length equals 14 residues. For the CDR3, the DNA is TGTGCCAGCAGCCAAGATATGCTCGACTATGGCTACACCTTC. Encoded protein: CASSQDMLDYGYTF. Combining the CDR3 with reference TRBV7-3 and TRBJ1-2 gives the whole variable domain GAGVSQTPSNKVTEKGKYVELRCDPISGHTALYWYRQSLGQGPEFLIYFQGTGAADDSGLPNDRFFAVRPEGSVSTLKIQRTERGDSAVYLCASSQDMLDYGYTFGSGTRLTVV.

The chain carries TRBV4-3 and TRBJ1-1, with 8 positions matching TRBD1. Germline loops: CDR1 LGHNA, CDR2 YSLEER. This CDR3 region has 15 residues. Unmatched junction bases numbered 6, after V lost 0 bases and J lost 6 bases. DNA for the CDR3: TGCGCCAGCAGCCAAGAATGGACAGGGTTATCTGAAGCTTTCTTT. As protein: CASSQEWTGLSEAFF.

V is TRBV2 and J is TRBJ2-5; TRBD1 is a possible D gene (5 bases). Per germline, CDR1 SNHLY and CDR2 FYNNEI. CDR3 length: 12 amino acids. Trimming took 7 bases from V and 3 from J, leaving 9 bases between them. The CDR3 reads CASKGREETQYF. CDR3 sequence (DNA): TGTGCCAGCAAAGGCAGGGAAGAGACCCAGTACTTC.

This clonotype appeared a few times. The chain carries TRBV12-3 or TRBV12-4 and TRBJ2-7; 7 bases line up with TRBD2. This CDR3 has 14 amino acids. V lost 6 bases, J lost 6 bases, and 11 bases stayed unmatched. In nucleotides, the CDR3 is TGTGCCAGCAGGGAGACTAGCAGGAGGATCGAGCAGTACTTC. Its translation: CASRETSRRIEQYF.

This clonotype occurred a few times. The chain uses TRBV20-1 and TRBJ2-1; D possibly matches TRBD1 or TRBD2 (6 bases each). The J call may be faulty, since TRBJ2-5 better matches the DNA end. Germline assignment: CDR1 DFQATT and CDR2 SNEGSKA (reference sequence). The CDR3 is 12 residues long. The CDR3 nucleotides are TGCAGTGCTAGTTCGGGGGCCAGGACCCAGTACTTC. This codes for CSASSGARTQYF.

V gene TRBV28 combines with J gene TRBJ2-7, with a possible D match to TRBD1 (5 bases). Germline CDR1 and CDR2: MDHEN and SYDVKM. V dropped 3 bases and J dropped 7 bases, with 16 bases sitting between them. The CDR3 runs to 14 residues. CDR3 loop: CASSFASGFREQYF. DNA for the CDR3: TGTGCCAGCAGTTTCGCGTCAGGGTTTCGAGAGCAGTACTTC.